The 19 T cell receptor beta chains below all came from one sample that was sequenced in a study of beta chain features in type 1 diabetes. Broader study findings: All four CD4+ subsets of Type 1 diabetes patients contained TCRB CDR3s that were moderately but significantly shorter.

No antigen is known for these receptors. The isolated RNA, all of it, was reverse transcribed, so expressed TCRB transcripts were what got sequenced. Measured with immunoSEQ multiplex PCR; TCRdb has only the in-frame clones, and not every one. Found here are some 350,000 clones, approximately 12% of them singletons; the top ten hold 0.015%. Material for sequencing was naive CD4+ T cells from blood. The receptors derive from a woman aged 18-30 years with type 1 diabetes.

The chain joins TRBV4-1 to TRBJ2-3; 8 bases align to TRBD2. V lost 1 base and J lost 0; bases outside the gene matches: 6. CDR1 and CDR2 from the germline V gene are MGHRA and YSYEKL. CDR3 length: 17 residues. CDR3 sequence: CASSQGWASGSTDTQYF. CDR3 bases: TGCGCCAGCAGCCAAGGTTGGGCTAGCGGGAGCACAGATACGCAGTATTTT.

This clone has a single count. The gene calls are TRBV7-2 and TRBJ1-2; 7 bases are shared with TRBD1. This CDR3 is built from 15 residues. J was trimmed by 2 bases and V by 3 bases; bases with no gene match: 6. Germline loops: CDR1 SGHTA, CDR2 FQGNSA. DNA of the CDR3: TGTGCCAGCAGCTTCCTAGGACAGGAAAACTATGGCTACACCTTC. Translating gives CASSFLGQENYGYTF.

This clone appeared a few times. The chain joins TRBV15 to TRBJ2-1; TRBD1 aligns across 7 bases. This CDR3 comprises 16 residues. V was pared by 3 bases and J by 0 bases, with 5 bases of the junction left unmatched. Germline CDR1 and CDR2: LNHNV and YYDKDF (reference sequence). CDR3: CATSSQRDSSYNEQFF. CDR3 DNA: TGTGCCACCAGCAGCCAACGGGACAGCTCCTACAATGAGCAGTTCTTC.

J is TRBJ2-2 and V is TRBV28, with TRBD1 identical over 8 bases. The junction had 14 bases not matched to a gene; V was cut back by 6 bases and J by 5 bases. Germline lookup yields CDR1 MDHEN and CDR2 SYDVKM. The CDR3 loop spans 17 amino acids. CDR3 in DNA: TGTGCCAGCAGCCACTACCTAGGGCGACAGGGGACCGGGGAGCTGTTTTTT. It translates to CASSHYLGRQGTGELFF. The full variable domain, in which reference TRBV28 and TRBJ2-2 provide the parts outside the CDR3, is DVKVTQSSRYLVKRTGEKVFLECVQDMDHENMFWYRQDPGLGLRLIYFSYDVKMKEKGDIPEGYSVSREKKERFSLILESASTNQTSMYLCASSHYLGRQGTGELFFGEGSRLTVL.

There are a few counts of this clone. This CDR3 reads CSASRQERAFF. CDR3 DNA sequence: TGCAGTGCTAGCCGACAGGAGCGAGCTTTCTTT. The chain is built from TRBV20-1 and TRBJ1-1; D is perhaps TRBD1 (6 bases). This CDR3 comprises 11 residues. The V end lost 3 bases, the J end lost 10 bases, and 12 bases lay between the germline ends. Germline loops: CDR1 DFQATT, CDR2 SNEGSKA (reference sequence).

The chain employs TRBV11-2 and TRBJ2-4; 10 bases fit TRBD2. The CDR3 has 16 amino acids. V lost 6 bases, J lost 9 bases, and 14 bases stayed unmatched. Germline V CDR1 and CDR2: SGHAT, FQNNGV. This CDR3 reads CASRPIRASGGAIQYF. The DNA for the CDR3 is TGTGCCAGCAGGCCGATTAGGGCCAGCGGGGGGGCCATTCAGTACTTC.

This clone was observed many times. This chain links TRBV29-1 with TRBJ2-5; 7 nucleotides match TRBD1. Looked up from germline, CDR1 is SQVTM and CDR2 is ANQGSEA. Trimming at V came to 7 bases and at J to 2 bases, leaving 7 bases not matched to a gene. The CDR3 extends over 13 amino acids. CDR3 nucleotide sequence: TGCAGCGCGACGACAGGGTTACAAGAGACCCAGTACTTC. It specifies CSATTGLQETQYF.

V and J are TRBV7-3 and TRBJ2-5; perhaps TRBD1 as D (6 bases). V shed 5 bases and J shed 5 bases, with 18 bases lying between them. Germline CDR1 is SGHTA and CDR2 is FQGTGA. The CDR3 is 15 amino acids. CDR3 coding DNA: TGTGCCAGCAGCCCCAAACCCACAGGGATTGAGACCCAGTACTTC. Translation gives CASSPKPTGIETQYF. Based on the CDR3 plus reference TRBV7-3 and TRBJ2-5, the full variable domain is GAGVSQTPSNKVTEKGKYVELRCDPISGHTALYWYRQSLGQGPEFLIYFQGTGAADDSGLPNDRFFAVRPEGSVSTLKIQRTERGDSAVYLCASSPKPTGIETQYFGPGTRLLVL.

In its sample, this clone was seen a few times. The V call is TRBV28, the J call TRBJ1-2; 11 bases map to TRBD1. The J segment lost 4 bases and the V segment lost 5 bases, leaving 6 bases of the junction unmatched. CDR3 length: 15 residues. The germline V gene encodes CDR1 MDHEN and CDR2 SYDVKM. Here the CDR3 reads CASSPGQGAPYGYTF. The CDR3 DNA reads TGTGCCAGCAGTCCCGGACAGGGGGCTCCCTATGGCTACACCTTC.

V and J are TRBV7-9 and TRBJ2-3, with TRBD1 as a possible D gene (5 bases). Trimming shortened V by 0 bases and J by 1 base, and 11 bases separated the two germline ends. The CDR3 length is 16 residues. Germline CDR1 and CDR2: SEHNR and FQNEAQ (reference sequence). DNA for the CDR3: TGTGCCAGCAGCTTAGCTACGATGACAGGCACAGATACGCAGTATTTT. Amino acid sequence: CASSLATMTGTDTQYF.

This rearrangement joins TRBV7-9 to TRBJ2-1, with D possibly TRBD2 on 5 matching bases. The CDR3 spans 14 residues. V was clipped by 3 bases and J by 3 bases, with 9 bases between them. Germline V gives CDR1 SEHNR, CDR2 FQNEAQ (reference sequence). The CDR3 sequence: CASSFRLFYNEQFF. In nucleotides, the CDR3 is TGTGCCAGCAGCTTCAGACTATTCTACAATGAGCAGTTCTTC.

The J gene is TRBJ2-5, the V gene TRBV5-1, with D possibly matching TRBD2 (5 bases). Trimming left V 4 bases short and J 5 bases short, with 12 bases between. The germline V gene encodes CDR1 SGHRS and CDR2 YFSETQ. The CDR3 contains 13 residues. The CDR3 nucleotides read TGCGCCAGCAGCGCCGGGGATAGGGAGACCCAGTACTTC. It encodes CASSAGDRETQYF.

This clone appeared a few times. J is TRBJ1-1 and V is TRBV30; D remains unclear. In germline, CDR1 is GTSNPN, CDR2 SVGIG (reference sequence). V gave up 3 bases and J gave up 0 bases, with 8 bases separating them. The length of the CDR3 is 13 residues. CDR3 region: CAWRYQVNTEAFF. CDR3 in DNA: TGTGCCTGGAGATATCAGGTGAACACTGAAGCTTTCTTT.

This clone showed up just a few times. The rearrangement links TRBV5-1 to TRBJ2-7; a possible D gene is TRBD2 (5 bases). This CDR3 comprises 15 residues. The germline CDR1 and CDR2 sequences are SGHRS and YFSETQ. V gave up 0 bases and J gave up 4 bases, with 14 bases separating them. The CDR3, as DNA: TGCGCCAGCAGCTTGGTGACGGGATCGGTATACGAGCAGTACTTC. It encodes CASSLVTGSVYEQYF.

The V and J genes are TRBV6-5 and TRBJ2-5; D call uncertain. Trimming pared 0 bases from V and 5 bases from J, leaving 10 bases between. CDR3 length equals 14 residues. Germline CDR1 MNHEY, CDR2 SVGAGI. CDR3 loop: CASSYSSAGETQYF. The CDR3 bases are TGTGCCAGCAGTTACTCGAGCGCTGGGGAGACCCAGTACTTC.

This sequence joins TRBV7-9 and TRBJ1-2; D unclear. The CDR3 covers 12 residues. The ends were cut back, 2 bases at V and 6 bases at J, with 7 bases in the middle. Germline CDR1 reads SEHNR; CDR2 reads FQNEAQ (reference sequence). CDR3 protein: CASSLNSDGYTF. CDR3 DNA sequence: TGTGCCAGCAGCTTAAACTCCGATGGCTACACCTTC.

The V and J genes are TRBV7-2 and TRBJ2-1; TRBD2 matches at 7 bases. With 0 bases clipped from V and 6 bases from J, the junction kept 5 bases outside the gene matches. Germline CDR1 is SGHTA and CDR2 is FQGNSA. The CDR3 is 15 residues long. CDR3 DNA sequence: TGTGCCAGCAGCTTAGCAGGACTAGTGCGCAATGAGCAGTTCTTC. Encoded protein: CASSLAGLVRNEQFF.

This clone was seen a handful of times. J is TRBJ1-5 and V is TRBV9; D not resolved. Germline values: CDR1 SGDLS, CDR2 YYNGEE. The CDR3 contains 15 residues. V lost 0 bases and J 1 base, leaving 8 bases between the germline ends. CDR3: CASSVDGGSNQPQHF. The CDR3 nucleotides are TGTGCCAGCAGCGTAGATGGAGGGAGCAATCAGCCCCAGCATTTT.

This clone was counted a few times. This chain connects TRBV5-4 to TRBJ2-1, with D maybe TRBD2 (6 bases). Germline CDR1 SGHNT, CDR2 YYREEE (reference sequence). V was trimmed by 0 bases and J by 8 bases, leaving 12 bases between them. The CDR3 totals 14 residues. The CDR3 reads CASSLAGRIDEQFF. The CDR3 region has the DNA TGTGCCAGCAGCTTGGCAGGGAGGATAGATGAGCAGTTCTTC.